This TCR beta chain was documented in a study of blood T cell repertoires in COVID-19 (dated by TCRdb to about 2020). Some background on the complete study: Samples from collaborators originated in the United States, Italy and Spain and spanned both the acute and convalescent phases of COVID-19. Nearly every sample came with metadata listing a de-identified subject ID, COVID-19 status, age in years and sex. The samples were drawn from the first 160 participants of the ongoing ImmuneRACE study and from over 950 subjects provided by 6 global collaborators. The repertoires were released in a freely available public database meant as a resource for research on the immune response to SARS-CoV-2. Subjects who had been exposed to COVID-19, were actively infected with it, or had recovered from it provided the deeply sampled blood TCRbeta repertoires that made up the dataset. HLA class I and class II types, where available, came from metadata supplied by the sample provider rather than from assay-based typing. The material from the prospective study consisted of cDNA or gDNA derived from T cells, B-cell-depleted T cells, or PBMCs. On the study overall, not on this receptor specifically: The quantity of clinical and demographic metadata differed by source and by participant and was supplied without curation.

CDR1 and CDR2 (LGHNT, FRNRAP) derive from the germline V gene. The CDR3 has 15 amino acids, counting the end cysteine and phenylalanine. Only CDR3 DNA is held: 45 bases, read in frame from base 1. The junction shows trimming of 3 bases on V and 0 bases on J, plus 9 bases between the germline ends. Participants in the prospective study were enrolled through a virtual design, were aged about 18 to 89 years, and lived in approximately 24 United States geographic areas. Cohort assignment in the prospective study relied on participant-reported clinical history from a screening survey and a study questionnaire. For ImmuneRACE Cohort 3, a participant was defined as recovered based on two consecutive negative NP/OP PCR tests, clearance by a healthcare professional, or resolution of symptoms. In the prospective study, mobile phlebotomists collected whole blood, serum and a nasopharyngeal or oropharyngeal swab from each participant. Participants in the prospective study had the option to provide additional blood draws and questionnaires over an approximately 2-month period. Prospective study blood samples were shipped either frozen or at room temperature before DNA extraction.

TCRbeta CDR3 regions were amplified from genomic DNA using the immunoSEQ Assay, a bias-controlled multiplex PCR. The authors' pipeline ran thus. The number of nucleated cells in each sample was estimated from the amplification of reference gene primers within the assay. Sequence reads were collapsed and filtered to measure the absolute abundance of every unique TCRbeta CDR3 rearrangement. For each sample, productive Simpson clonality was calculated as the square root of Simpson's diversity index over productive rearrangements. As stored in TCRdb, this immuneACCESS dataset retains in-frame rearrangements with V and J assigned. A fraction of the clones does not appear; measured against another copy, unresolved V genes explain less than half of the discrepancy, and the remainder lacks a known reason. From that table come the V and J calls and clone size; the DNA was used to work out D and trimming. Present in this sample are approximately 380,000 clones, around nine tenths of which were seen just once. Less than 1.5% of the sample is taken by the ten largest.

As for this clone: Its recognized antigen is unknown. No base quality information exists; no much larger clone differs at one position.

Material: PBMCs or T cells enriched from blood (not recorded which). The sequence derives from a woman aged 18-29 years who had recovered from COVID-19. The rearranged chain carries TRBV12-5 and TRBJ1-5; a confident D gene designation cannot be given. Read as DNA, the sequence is TGTGCTAGTGGTTTATTTACAGATAGCAATCAGCCCCAGCATTTT. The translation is CASGLFTDSNQPQHF.